These 3 T cell receptor beta chains share one sample of origin, sequenced in a study of T cells in Graves' hyperthyroidism and ophthalmopathy. RNA transcripts yielded amplified TCR beta CDR3 regions. The HTBI set primed first-round TCR CDR3 RT-PCR. TCRdb called the multiplex PCR reads again in MiXCR, with one record for every CDR3 protein. Among approximately 58,000 distinct CDR3 sequences listed, approximately 50% were seen once. Sequences were obtained from blood. These receptors were collected from a woman under 40 with Graves' ophthalmopathy.

This clonotype has a count of ten or more. The chain carries TRBV6-6 and TRBJ2-7, with a possible D match to TRBD1 (5 bases). The germline CDR1 and CDR2 sequences are MNHNY and SVGAGI (reference sequence). CDR3 length equals 14 residues. The germline V and J ends were trimmed by 6 bases and 3 bases, with 15 bases remaining between them. CDR3: CASRNRTWVYEQYF. The CDR3 nucleotides read TGTGCCAGCAGGAACCGGACATGGGTCTACGAGCAGTACTTC.

This sequence joins TRBV29-1 and TRBJ2-3, with a weak D call TRBD2 (6 bases). Germline loops: CDR1 SQVTM, CDR2 ANQGSEA. The CDR3 is made up of 12 amino acids. Trimming removed 4 bases at V and 3 bases at J, with 8 bases between. The CDR3 nucleotides are TGCAGCGTTGGCCGGGGGACAGATACGCAGTATTTT. This translates into CSVGRGTDTQYF.

Concerning this clonotype: A junction end diverges from the germline sequence, so it may reflect a read error. The chain recombines TRBV20-1 with TRBJ2-2; 8 bases line up with TRBD1. Germline V lookup: CDR1 DFQATT, CDR2 SNEGSKA (reference sequence). CDR3 length equals 15 residues. CDR3 loop: CSARRGDRSTGELVF. The CDR3 DNA sequence: TGCAGTGCCCGAAGGGGGGACAGGAGCACTGGGGAGCTGGTTTTT.